This is a list of T cell receptor beta chains from one sample in a study of T cell responses to AZD1222 COVID-19 vaccine. Sequencing used immunoSEQ multiplex PCR; TCRdb keeps in-frame clones, though not all of them. The sample consists of approximately 110,000 clones, over 75% of them appearing once. This sample comprised peripheral blood, obtained on day 0 of AZD1222 vaccination. The receptor source for this set is an adult in good health. Each CDR3 is given with its conserved first and last residue.

>TRBJ2-5|TRBV5-1
CASSGDQETQYF
>TRBJ2-1|TRBV15
CATQGSYNEQFF
>TRBJ1-2|TRBV7-3
CASSPTGGGGYTF
>TRBJ2-3|TRBV7-2
CASSLGGRGRTDTQYF
>TRBJ1-5|TRBV2
CASSDNRDDQPQHF
>TRBJ2-6|TRBV5-4
CASSSTLSSGANVLTF
>TRBJ1-3|TRBV6-5
CALRRNSGNTIYF
>TRBJ2-7|TRBV6-1
CASSEFRGSGHEQYF
>TRBJ2-1|TRBV5-1
CASSRAMTSGSPTYNEQFF
>TRBJ1-2|TRBV12-3/TRBV12-4
CASRTVDYGYTF
>TRBJ1-5|TRBV19
CASNVPGQGRRRNQPQHF
>TRBJ2-1|TRBV19
CASRSSHTRFHNEQFF
>TRBJ1-2|TRBV18
CASSPPSDDSLYGYTF
>TRBJ1-2|TRBV28
CASSLRTAYDNYGYTF
>TRBJ1-5|TRBV6-6
CASSSQGASGNQPQHF
>TRBJ2-1|TRBV15
CATSPGRRGDEQFF
>TRBJ2-5|TRBV7-3
CASSSDTGETQYF
>TRBJ1-2|TRBV19
CASSILWGARGYTF
>TRBJ1-3|TRBV28
CASKPGPLEGTIYF
>TRBJ2-1|TRBV7-8
CASSLVGGARNEQFF
>TRBJ2-7|TRBV6-1
CASSEDYMGEQYF
>TRBJ2-7|TRBV5-6
CASSSGLGEQYF
>TRBJ2-1|TRBV4-3
CASSHILTLNEQFF
>TRBJ1-4|TRBV20-1
CSASPQGRGEKLFF
>TRBJ1-1|TRBV5-4
CASTAGNTEAFF
>TRBJ2-2|TRBV25-1
CASSEDQTGRSELFF
>TRBJ1-6|TRBV5-1
CASSLVAFGSPLHF
>TRBJ2-7|TRBV11-3
CASSSLAGAFYEQYF
>TRBJ1-6|TRBV9
CASSVVGGSPLHF
>TRBJ2-1|TRBV5-1
CASAGTSGSYNEQFF
>TRBJ2-5|TRBV5-1
CASSPGTLQETQYF
>TRBJ1-6|TRBV28
CASSGSYNSPLHF
>TRBJ1-1|TRBV5-1
CASSFRQGVNTEAFF
>TRBJ1-6|TRBV7-6
CASSLAGQGNSPLHF
>TRBJ2-7|TRBV27
CASSPSLGQISYEQYF
>TRBJ1-3|TRBV5-6
CASSVQDSGNTIYF
>TRBJ1-1|TRBV19
CASSLRDRATEAFF
>TRBJ2-7|TRBV28
CASTPAPTGAYEQYF
>TRBJ2-5|TRBV3-1/TRBV3-2
CASSQGASGGTQYF
>TRBJ1-5|TRBV5-1
CASSLAGSNQPQHF
>TRBJ1-4|TRBV18
CASSQRDGIYEKLFF
>TRBJ1-4|TRBV18
CASSRANEKLFF
>TRBJ2-1|TRBV28
CASNQEAGIWSYNEQFF
>TRBJ2-7|TRBV19
CASSIDLRGRDEQYF
>TRBJ2-6|TRBV5-8
CASSPAVGLNNVLTF
>TRBJ1-1|TRBV30
CAWSGGRGFGTEAFF
>TRBJ2-5|TRBV7-9
CASSLAGAELQYF
>TRBJ1-1|TRBV7-2
CASRPGTQWTEAFF
>TRBJ2-3|TRBV5-1
CASSLAGVGRDTQYF
>TRBJ1-5|TRBV28
CASRRFRDRLGQPQHF
>TRBJ1-2|TRBV25-1
CASSELDSNYGYTF
>TRBJ1-2|TRBV24-1
CATSDLNSNYGYTF
>TRBJ2-5|TRBV7-2
CASSLGTGRETQYF
>TRBJ2-7|TRBV30
CAWSVPSGGAREQYF